The sequence of this T cell receptor (beta chain) was determined in a study of cytomegalovirus exposure and HLA in healthy donors. V was cut by 6 bases and J by 2 bases, with 11 bases left in between. The CDR3 sequence is 13 residues long. The germline V gene has CDR1 MGHDK and CDR2 SYGVNS. PCR involved 60 Vbeta and 13 Jbeta primers. Only in-frame clones appear in the TCRdb table, and some are missing; sequencing was by immunoSEQ multiplex PCR. The sample contains about 170,000 clones, around 85% of which appear only once. Regarding the study as a whole: Other equally common chains were less clonally expanded than HLA-associated TCR beta chains, a later analysis showed. Cytomegalovirus-associated status was assigned to roughly 160 TCR beta chains. V- and J-gene trimming in TCR beta was tied to a missense DCLRE1C variant by an analysis performed later. Later, TCR association rates were found to vary by HLA locus, highest for DRB1 and lowest for HLA-C.

Remarks on this clone: As yet, its antigen is unknown.

Sequenced input: PBMCs. The sequence was collected from a male donor in good health and CMV-seronegative. V usage is TRBV25-1 and J usage is TRBJ2-7; perhaps TRBD2 as D (6 bases). CDR3 coding DNA: TGTGCCAGCAGCCTAACGGGAGCCTACGAGCAGTACTTC. Translation: CASSLTGAYEQYF.